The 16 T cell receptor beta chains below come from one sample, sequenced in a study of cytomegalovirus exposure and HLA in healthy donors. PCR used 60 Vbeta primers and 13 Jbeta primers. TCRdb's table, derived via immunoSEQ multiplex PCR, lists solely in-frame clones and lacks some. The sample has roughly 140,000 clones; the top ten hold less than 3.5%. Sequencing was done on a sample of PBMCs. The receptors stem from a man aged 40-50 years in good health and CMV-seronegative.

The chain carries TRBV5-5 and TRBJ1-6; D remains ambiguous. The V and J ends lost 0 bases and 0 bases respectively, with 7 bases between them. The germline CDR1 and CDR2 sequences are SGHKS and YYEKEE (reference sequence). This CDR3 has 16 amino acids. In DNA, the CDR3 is TGTGCCAGCAGCTTGGGGAGGTTCTCCTATAATTCACCCCTCCACTTT. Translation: CASSLGRFSYNSPLHF.

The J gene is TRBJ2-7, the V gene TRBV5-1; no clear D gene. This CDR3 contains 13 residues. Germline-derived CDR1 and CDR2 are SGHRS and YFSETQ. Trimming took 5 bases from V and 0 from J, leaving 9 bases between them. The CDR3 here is CASRVGGSYEQYF. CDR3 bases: TGCGCCAGCAGGGTTGGCGGCTCCTACGAGCAGTACTTC.

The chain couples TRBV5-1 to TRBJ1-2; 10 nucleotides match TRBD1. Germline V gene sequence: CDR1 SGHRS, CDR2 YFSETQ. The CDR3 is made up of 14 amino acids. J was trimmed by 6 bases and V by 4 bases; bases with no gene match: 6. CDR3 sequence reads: CASSPGDRGNGYTF. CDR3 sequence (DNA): TGCGCCAGCAGCCCGGGGGACAGGGGAAATGGCTACACCTTC.

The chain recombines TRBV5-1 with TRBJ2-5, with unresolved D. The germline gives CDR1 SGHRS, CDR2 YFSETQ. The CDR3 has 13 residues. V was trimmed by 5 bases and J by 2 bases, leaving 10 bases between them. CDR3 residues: CASRYPGQETQYF. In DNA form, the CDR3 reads TGCGCCAGCAGATACCCAGGACAAGAGACCCAGTACTTC.

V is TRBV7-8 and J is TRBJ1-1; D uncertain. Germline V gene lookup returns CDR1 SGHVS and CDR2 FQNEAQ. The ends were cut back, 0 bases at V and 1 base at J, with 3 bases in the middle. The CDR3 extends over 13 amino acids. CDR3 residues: CASSLARNTEAFF. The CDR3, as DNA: TGTGCCAGCAGCTTAGCCAGGAACACTGAAGCTTTCTTT.

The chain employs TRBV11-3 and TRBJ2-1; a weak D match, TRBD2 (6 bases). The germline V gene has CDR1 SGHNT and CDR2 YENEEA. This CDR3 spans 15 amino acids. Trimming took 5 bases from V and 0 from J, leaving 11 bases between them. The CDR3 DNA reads TGTGCCAGCAGCCGGGACTCGTTCTCCTACAATGAGCAGTTCTTC. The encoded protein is CASSRDSFSYNEQFF.

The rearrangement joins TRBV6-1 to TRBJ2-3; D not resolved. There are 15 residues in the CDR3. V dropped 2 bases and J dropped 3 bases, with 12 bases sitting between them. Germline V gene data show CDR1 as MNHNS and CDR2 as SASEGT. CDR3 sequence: CASSELGSSTDTQYF. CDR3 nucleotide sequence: TGTGCCAGCAGTGAATTAGGTTCTAGTACAGATACGCAGTATTTT.

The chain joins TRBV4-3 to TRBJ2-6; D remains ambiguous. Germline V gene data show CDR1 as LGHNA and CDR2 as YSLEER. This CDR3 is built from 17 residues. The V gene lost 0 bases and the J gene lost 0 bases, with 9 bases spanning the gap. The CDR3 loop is CASSQEGLASGANVLTF. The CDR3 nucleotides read TGCGCCAGCAGCCAAGAGGGCCTGGCCTCTGGGGCCAACGTCCTGACTTTC.

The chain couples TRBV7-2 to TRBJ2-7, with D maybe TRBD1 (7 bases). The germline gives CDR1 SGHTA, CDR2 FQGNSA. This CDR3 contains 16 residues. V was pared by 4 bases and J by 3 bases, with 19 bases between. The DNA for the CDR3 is TGTGCCAGCAGCTGGAGGGATCACAGGGGACTCTACGAGCAGTACTTC. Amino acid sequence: CASSWRDHRGLYEQYF.

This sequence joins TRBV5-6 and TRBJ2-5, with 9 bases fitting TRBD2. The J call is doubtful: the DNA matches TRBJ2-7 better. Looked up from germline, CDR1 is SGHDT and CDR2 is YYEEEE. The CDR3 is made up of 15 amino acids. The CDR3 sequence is CASSFPSGNPYEQYF. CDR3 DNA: TGTGCCAGCAGCTTCCCTAGCGGGAATCCCTACGAGCAGTACTTC.

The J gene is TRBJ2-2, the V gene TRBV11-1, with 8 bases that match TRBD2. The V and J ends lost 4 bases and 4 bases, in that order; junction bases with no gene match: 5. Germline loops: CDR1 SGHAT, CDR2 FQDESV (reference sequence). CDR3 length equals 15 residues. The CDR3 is CASSSAGGITGELFF. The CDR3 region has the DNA TGTGCCAGCAGCTCTGCGGGGGGCATCACCGGGGAGCTGTTTTTT. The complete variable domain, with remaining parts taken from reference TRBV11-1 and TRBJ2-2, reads EAEVAQSPRYKITEKSQAVAFWCDPISGHATLYWYRQILGQGPELLVQFQDESVVDDSQLPKDRFSAERLKGVDSTLKIQPAELGDSAMYLCASSSAGGITGELFFGEGSRLTVL.

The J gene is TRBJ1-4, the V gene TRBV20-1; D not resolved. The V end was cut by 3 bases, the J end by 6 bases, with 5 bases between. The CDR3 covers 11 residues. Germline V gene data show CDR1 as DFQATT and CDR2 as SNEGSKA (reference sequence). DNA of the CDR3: TGCAGTGCTAGGGTAGATGAAAAACTGTTTTTT. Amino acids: CSARVDEKLFF.

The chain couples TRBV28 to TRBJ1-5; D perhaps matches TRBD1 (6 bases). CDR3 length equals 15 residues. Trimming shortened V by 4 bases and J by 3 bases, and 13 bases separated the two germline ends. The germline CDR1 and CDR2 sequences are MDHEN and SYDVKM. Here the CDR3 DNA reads TGTGCCAGCAGTTCCTCCGGGACACTCAATCAGCCCCAGCATTTT. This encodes CASSSSGTLNQPQHF.

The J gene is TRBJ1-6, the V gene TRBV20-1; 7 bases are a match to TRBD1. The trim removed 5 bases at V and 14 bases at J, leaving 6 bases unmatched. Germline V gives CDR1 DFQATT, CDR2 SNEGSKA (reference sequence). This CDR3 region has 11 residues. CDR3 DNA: TGCAGTGCTCACAGGGGTAGTACCCTCCACTTT. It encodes CSAHRGSTLHF.

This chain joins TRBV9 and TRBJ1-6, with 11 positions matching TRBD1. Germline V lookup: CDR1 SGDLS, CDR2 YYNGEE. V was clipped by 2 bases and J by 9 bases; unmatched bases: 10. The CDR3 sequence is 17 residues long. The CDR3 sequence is CASSVGQGDRLFSPLHF. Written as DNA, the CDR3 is TGTGCCAGCAGCGTGGGACAGGGGGACCGTCTTTTTTCACCCCTCCACTTT.

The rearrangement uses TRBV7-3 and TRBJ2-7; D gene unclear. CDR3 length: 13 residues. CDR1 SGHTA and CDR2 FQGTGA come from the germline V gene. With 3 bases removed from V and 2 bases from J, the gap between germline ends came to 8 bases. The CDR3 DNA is TGTGCCAGCAGCTTCCCAGGTGCCTACGAGCAGTACTTC. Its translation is CASSFPGAYEQYF. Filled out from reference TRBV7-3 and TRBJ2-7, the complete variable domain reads GAGVSQTPSNKVTEKGKYVELRCDPISGHTALYWYRQSLGQGPEFLIYFQGTGAADDSGLPNDRFFAVRPEGSVSTLKIQRTERGDSAVYLCASSFPGAYEQYFGPGTRLTVT.